Listed here are 26 T cell receptor beta chains from one sample, sequenced in a study of blood T cell repertoires in COVID-19. Only in-frame clones appear in the TCRdb table, and some are missing; sequencing was by immunoSEQ multiplex PCR. The table records hundreds of thousands of clones, roughly 90% of them present only once. Input material: PBMCs or T cells enriched from blood (not recorded which). These receptor sequences come from a man between 60 and 75 years old who had recovered from COVID-19.

This clone was found a few times. This chain connects TRBV27 to TRBJ2-1, with D maybe TRBD1 (6 bases). CDR3 length: 15 residues. Trimming left V 3 bases short and J 5 bases short, with 14 bases between. Germline V gives CDR1 MNHEY, CDR2 SMNVEV (reference sequence). CDR3 nucleotide sequence: TGTGCCAGCAGTTTTTGGGCGCAGGGGCACAATGAGCAGTTCTTC. As protein: CASSFWAQGHNEQFF.

Here the CDR3 reads CASSYSGTGMSYTF. The DNA for the CDR3 is TGTGCCAGCAGTTACTCGGGCACAGGAATGAGCTACACCTTC. The chain uses TRBV6-5 and TRBJ1-2; maybe TRBD1 (5 bases). Trimming shortened V by 0 bases and J by 9 bases, and 14 bases separated the two germline ends. CDR1 is MNHEY and CDR2 is SVGAGI in the germline V gene. The CDR3 has 14 amino acids.

The V gene is TRBV28, the J gene TRBJ2-3; D not certain. The V gene's germline CDR1 is MDHEN and CDR2 SYDVKM. CDR3 length equals 14 residues. The V end lost 1 base, the J end lost 0 bases, and 5 bases lay between the germline ends. The CDR3 here is CASSLSPSTDTQYF. The CDR3 DNA reads as TGTGCCAGCAGTTTATCCCCAAGCACAGATACGCAGTATTTT.

The chain uses TRBV15 and TRBJ2-7; a weak D match, TRBD2 (5 bases). Between the trimmed V and J ends, which lost 0 bases and 4 bases, there was a span of 19 bases. This CDR3 region has 17 residues. CDR1 LNHNV and CDR2 YYDKDF come from the germline V gene (reference sequence). The chain's CDR3 is CATSRDPHGLIVYEQYF. DNA of the CDR3: TGTGCCACCAGCAGAGATCCACACGGACTGATAGTATACGAGCAGTACTTC.

This chain links TRBV3-1 (or the pseudogene TRBV3-2) with TRBJ1-2; 10 bases are a match to TRBD1. CDR1 LGHDT and CDR2 YNNKEL come from the germline V gene (reference sequence). J lost 6 bases, V lost 4 bases, and 11 bases had no gene match. There are 16 residues in the CDR3. The CDR3 DNA reads as TGTGCCAGCAGCCCAGGATGGGGACAGGGGTCAGATGGCTACACCTTC. Its translation: CASSPGWGQGSDGYTF.

The CDR3 reads CASSEGTAANYGYTF. The CDR3 bases are TGTGCCAGCAGCGAAGGGACAGCAGCAAACTATGGCTACACCTTC. The chain recombines TRBV9 with TRBJ1-2, with 7 bases lining up with TRBD1. This CDR3 region has 15 residues. Trimming took 3 bases from V and 2 from J; bases not matched to a gene: 7. Looked up from germline, CDR1 is SGDLS and CDR2 is YYNGEE. Variable domain in full (rest from reference TRBV9 and TRBJ1-2): DSGVTQTPKHLITATGQRVTLRCSPRSGDLSVYWYQQSLDQGLQFLIQYYNGEERAKGNILERFSAQQFPDLHSELNLSSLELGDSALYFCASSEGTAANYGYTFGSGTRLTVV.

The chain links TRBV5-5 to TRBJ1-5, with TRBD1 matching over 8 bases. The CDR3 contains 17 residues. Germline V lookup: CDR1 SGHKS, CDR2 YYEKEE (reference sequence). Trimming cost V 3 bases and J 4 bases; bases outside gene matches: 12. Here the CDR3 reads CASSSDDRGWGNQPQHF. Here the CDR3 DNA reads TGTGCCAGCAGCTCGGACGACAGGGGCTGGGGAAATCAGCCCCAGCATTTT.

The chain links TRBV11-3 to TRBJ2-1; 8 bases are a match to TRBD2. V shed 5 bases and J 8 bases; nucleotides not matched to a gene: 14. Germline V gene lookup returns CDR1 SGHNT and CDR2 YENEEA. CDR3 size: 16 residues. The CDR3 loop is CASSPRALGRAYEQFF. CDR3 nucleotides: TGTGCCAGCAGCCCCCGGGCTCTCGGGAGGGCCTATGAGCAGTTCTTC.

In this sample, this clone turned up a few times. V gene TRBV7-9 combines with J gene TRBJ2-2; D is perhaps TRBD1 (6 bases). V was pared by 1 base and J by 6 bases, with 15 bases between. CDR3 length: 16 residues. Germline assignment: CDR1 SEHNR and CDR2 FQNEAQ (reference sequence). DNA for the CDR3: TGTGCCAGCAGCTTAGATCAGGGGAAGCGTGCCGGGGAGCTGTTTTTT. Its protein product is CASSLDQGKRAGELFF.

V is TRBV4-1 and J is TRBJ1-6, with D perhaps TRBD1 (6 bases). V was shortened by 1 base and J by 1 base, with 8 bases between the two germline ends. Germline V gene sequence: CDR1 MGHRA, CDR2 YSYEKL. The CDR3 extends over 16 amino acids. CDR3 in amino acids: CASSQGQGSYNSPLHF. The CDR3 bases are TGCGCCAGCAGCCAAGGCCAGGGGTCCTATAATTCACCCCTCCACTTT.

The chain employs TRBV27 and TRBJ1-4; perhaps TRBD1 as D (5 bases). The germline V and J ends were trimmed by 1 base and 3 bases, with 9 bases remaining between them. Germline assignment: CDR1 MNHEY and CDR2 SMNVEV (reference sequence). This CDR3 comprises 15 residues. In DNA form, the CDR3 reads TGTGCCAGCAGTTTATTGGGGGGAGCTAATGAAAAACTGTTTTTT. It translates to CASSLLGGANEKLFF.

This clone appeared once. The genes are TRBV5-5 and TRBJ1-4; tentatively, D is TRBD1 (5 bases). The CDR3 covers 16 residues. Germline values: CDR1 SGHKS, CDR2 YYEKEE (reference sequence). Trimming removed 0 bases at V and 7 bases at J, with 16 bases between. The CDR3 loop is CASSLAGAEGTEKLFF. The CDR3 DNA follows: TGTGCCAGCAGCTTGGCCGGGGCGGAGGGGACTGAAAAACTGTTTTTT.

The chain couples TRBV6-5 to TRBJ1-4; 7 nucleotides align to TRBD1. V shed 4 bases and J 5 bases; nucleotides not matched to a gene: 4. This CDR3 contains 14 residues. CDR1 MNHEY and CDR2 SVGAGI come from the germline V gene. Here the CDR3 DNA reads TGTGCCAGCAGTTTCAGGGGGGCGAATGAAAAACTGTTTTTT. Translating gives CASSFRGANEKLFF.

This clone was seen a single time. The genes are TRBV6-5 and TRBJ2-7; D is possibly TRBD2 (5 bases). Trimming removed 2 bases from V and 0 bases from J, with 11 bases in between. The V gene's germline CDR1 is MNHEY and CDR2 SVGAGI. The CDR3 is 15 residues long. The DNA for the CDR3 is TGTGCCAGCAGTTACGTTCCGGGAAGCTCCTACGAGCAGTACTTC. Residues: CASSYVPGSSYEQYF.

This chain joins TRBV7-6 and TRBJ1-4; D gene ambiguous. The CDR3 extends over 17 amino acids. V was cut by 2 bases and J by 5 bases, with 18 bases left in between. Germline V CDR1 and CDR2: SGHVS, FNYEAQ. The CDR3 spells CASSLISPWAKNEKLFF. CDR3 DNA sequence: TGTGCCAGCAGCTTAATTTCCCCCTGGGCGAAGAATGAAAAACTGTTTTTT.

This clone was picked up a small number of times. The chain joins TRBV7-8 to TRBJ2-5; TRBD1 aligns across 8 bases. V lost 6 bases and J lost 1; bases outside the gene matches: 4. This CDR3 spans 14 amino acids. Germline values: CDR1 SGHVS, CDR2 FQNEAQ. CDR3 residues: CASRQGGGQETQYF. The CDR3 DNA reads TGTGCCAGCAGACAGGGGGGAGGCCAAGAGACCCAGTACTTC.

J is TRBJ1-1 and V is TRBV12-3 or TRBV12-4, with a weak D call TRBD1 (5 bases). CDR3 length: 13 residues. Trimming took off 5 bases at V and 5 bases at J, with 12 bases between the two ends. The CDR3 DNA reads as TGTGCCAGCAGTCCAGGGTGGCGGACTGAAGCTTTCTTT. This sequence encodes CASSPGWRTEAFF.

V usage is TRBV7-9 and J usage is TRBJ1-4, with 7 bases lining up with TRBD1. Germline V gene sequence: CDR1 SEHNR, CDR2 FQNEAQ (reference sequence). With V trimmed by 5 bases and J by 8 bases, 8 bases remained unmatched. This CDR3 comprises 14 residues. The CDR3 region has the DNA TGTGCCAGCAGCCCAGGAGGGGGCGAGGAAAAACTGTTTTTT. It codes for CASSPGGGEEKLFF.

CDR3 bases: TGTGCCAGTAGCTCCGGGACAGGGTACACCGGGGAGCTGTTTTTT. It is translated as CASSSGTGYTGELFF. The chain couples TRBV19 to TRBJ2-2, with 9 bases that match TRBD1. CDR1 LNHDA and CDR2 SQIVND come from the germline V gene (reference sequence). V dropped 6 bases and J dropped 3; count of bases not matched to a gene: 5. This CDR3 is 15 amino acids long.

The CDR3 is CATSDTGTGQETQYF. CDR3 nucleotide sequence: TGTGCCACCAGTGACACCGGGACAGGACAAGAGACCCAGTACTTC. This sequence joins TRBV24-1 and TRBJ2-5; 8 bases match TRBD1. CDR3 length: 15 residues. V gave up 4 bases and J gave up 2 bases; unmatched junction bases: 5. Looked up from germline, CDR1 is KGHDR and CDR2 is SFDVKD.

The chain links TRBV7-2 to TRBJ1-2; 7 bases align to TRBD1. V lost 2 bases, J lost 8 bases, and 8 bases stayed unmatched. Germline CDR1 and CDR2: SGHTA and FQGNSA. This CDR3 has 14 residues. This chain's CDR3 is CASSLTGQAAGYTF. Written as DNA, the CDR3 is TGTGCCAGCAGCTTAACCGGACAGGCTGCCGGCTACACCTTC.

The V gene is TRBV4-1, the J gene TRBJ2-5; 7 bases map to TRBD1. V trimming: 3 bases; J trimming: 1 base; junction bases outside the gene matches: 8. The CDR3 is 16 residues long. Germline loops: CDR1 MGHRA, CDR2 YSYEKL. Here the CDR3 DNA reads TGCGCCAGCAGCCAGGGCCCCGGGACAGCCCAAGAGACCCAGTACTTC. It is translated as CASSQGPGTAQETQYF.

The chain links TRBV4-3 to TRBJ1-4, with D maybe TRBD1 (6 bases). Trimming cost V 0 bases and J 7 bases, with 15 bases left between them. The length of the CDR3 is 16 residues. Germline CDR1 reads LGHNA; CDR2 reads YSLEER. CDR3 nucleotides: TGCGCCAGCAGCCAAGATCTGGGCAGGGGTGGTGAAAAACTGTTTTTT. It codes for CASSQDLGRGGEKLFF.

The chain uses TRBV5-4 and TRBJ1-4; 7 bases match TRBD1. J was trimmed by 10 bases and V by 3 bases; bases with no gene match: 3. The germline CDR1 and CDR2 sequences are SGHNT and YYREEE (reference sequence). The CDR3 consists of 12 residues. The CDR3 DNA sequence: TGTGCCAGCAGCTCGCAGGGGGGAAAACTGTTTTTT. Its protein product is CASSSQGGKLFF.

The chain couples TRBV27 to TRBJ1-1, with 8 bases aligning to TRBD1. The germline V gene encodes CDR1 MNHEY and CDR2 SMNVEV (reference sequence). This CDR3 spans 14 amino acids. Trimming cost V 3 bases and J 5 bases; bases outside gene matches: 5. The CDR3, as DNA: TGTGCCAGCAGTTTCGCCAGGGGGCGGACTGAAGCTTTCTTT. Translating gives CASSFARGRTEAFF.

The chain recombines TRBV5-4 with TRBJ2-3, with 14 positions matching TRBD2. This CDR3 comprises 17 residues. J lost 6 bases, V lost 4 bases, and 10 bases had no gene match. CDR1 and CDR2 (germline): SGHNT, YYREEE (reference sequence). The CDR3 DNA reads as TGTGCCAGCAGCCGACGACTAGCGGGAGGGGGGGGTGATACGCAGTATTTT. Translated, it gives CASSRRLAGGGGDTQYF.